This passage covers 14 T cell receptor beta chains from one sample sequenced in a study of shared clonotypes between healthy human individuals. Measured with immunoSEQ multiplex PCR; TCRdb has only the in-frame clones, and not every one. The sample has about half a million clones; approximately 80% are singletons. Sample: PBMCs. The receptors come from a middle-aged woman in good health. Some clones in this sample may be carry-over from other donors' samples.

The chain couples TRBV7-9 to TRBJ2-1, with a possible D match to TRBD2 (6 bases). The CDR3 length is 16 residues. Germline assignment: CDR1 SEHNR and CDR2 FQNEAQ (reference sequence). Between the trimmed V and J ends, which lost 5 bases and 4 bases, there was a span of 18 bases. The CDR3 DNA follows: TGTGCCAGCAGCCTCTCAATGGGCGGGACTTACAATGAGCAGTTCTTC. As protein: CASSLSMGGTYNEQFF.

V and J are TRBV6-6 and TRBJ1-3; D is uncertain. The CDR3 contains 16 residues. CDR1 is MNHNY and CDR2 is SVGAGI in the germline V gene (reference sequence). Trimming removed 5 bases at V and 2 bases at J, with 16 bases between. The CDR3 loop reads CASSQPEGRPGNTIYF. DNA of the CDR3: TGTGCCAGCAGTCAGCCCGAGGGCCGACCTGGAAACACCATATATTTT.

CDR3 sequence reads: CASSLRTGKLFF. DNA for the CDR3: TGTGCCAGCAGTTTACGGACGGGAAAACTGTTTTTT. J is TRBJ1-4 and V is TRBV28; D not resolved. The length of the CDR3 is 12 residues. From germline, CDR1 is MDHEN and CDR2 SYDVKM. The germline V and J ends were trimmed by 2 bases and 10 bases, with 8 bases remaining between them.

The J gene is TRBJ2-7, the V gene TRBV7-2, with a weak D call TRBD1 (6 bases). Trimming shortened V by 5 bases and J by 4 bases, and 9 bases separated the two germline ends. Germline CDR1 and CDR2: SGHTA and FQGNSA. This CDR3 region has 12 residues. The CDR3 DNA sequence: TGTGCCAGCAGCGCACAGGGTTACGAGCAGTACTTC. This codes for CASSAQGYEQYF.

The DNA for the CDR3 is TGTGCCAGCAGGCTCCTCTCAGCAGGATACTATGGCTACACCTTC. This encodes CASRLLSAGYYGYTF. The chain has TRBV2 and TRBJ1-2; the D is unclear. With 6 bases removed from V and 3 bases from J, the gap between germline ends came to 17 bases. Germline V gene lookup returns CDR1 SNHLY and CDR2 FYNNEI. This CDR3 contains 15 residues.

The J gene is TRBJ1-1, the V gene TRBV7-9; D not resolved. Per germline, CDR1 SEHNR and CDR2 FQNEAQ (reference sequence). V lost 4 bases and J lost 2, with 8 bases in between. The CDR3 loop spans 13 amino acids. The CDR3 coding sequence is TGTGCCAGCAGCTGGCAAGAAAACACTGAAGCTTTCTTT. Translating it yields CASSWQENTEAFF. Together with reference TRBV7-9 and TRBJ1-1, the CDR3 gives the full variable domain: DTGVSQNPRHKITKRGQNVTFRCDPISEHNRLYWYRQTLGQGPEFLTYFQNEAQLEKSRLLSDRFSAERPKGSFSTLEIQRTEQGDSAMYLCASSWQENTEAFFGQGTRLTVV.

This clone was seen a single time. This chain links TRBV29-1 with TRBJ2-1; D gene ambiguous. V lost 7 bases, J lost 0 bases, and 13 bases lay in between. CDR1 and CDR2 from the germline V gene are SQVTM and ANQGSEA. This CDR3 is built from 14 residues. In nucleotides, the CDR3 is TGCAGCGCCTGCCGGCAACGCTCCTACAATGAGCAGTTCTTC. This translates into CSACRQRSYNEQFF.

Concerning this clone itself: A far larger clone differs by one base, so this is likely a read error. The rearrangement uses TRBV29-1 and TRBJ2-2, with 11 bases that match TRBD1. Germline V gene sequence: CDR1 SQVTM, CDR2 ANQGSEA. This CDR3 spans 14 amino acids. Germline trimming cut 6 bases from V and 4 bases from J; bases unmatched to any gene: 4. CDR3 in amino acids: CSVGTGGSTGELFF. The CDR3 bases are TGCAGCGTCGGGACAGGGGGGAGCACCGGGGAGCTGTTTTTT.

This clone was seen once. The CDR3, as DNA: TGTGCCAGCAGCATCGGGACTAGCGGGAACTACGAGCAGTACTTC. Translated: CASSIGTSGNYEQYF. The chain carries TRBV7-2 and TRBJ2-7; TRBD2 aligns across 13 bases. Germline CDR1 is SGHTA and CDR2 is FQGNSA. The J segment lost 3 bases and the V segment lost 5 bases, leaving 4 bases of the junction unmatched. The CDR3 totals 15 residues.

This clone was picked up many times. The genes are TRBV27 and TRBJ2-1, with 8 positions matching TRBD2. The germline V gene has CDR1 MNHEY and CDR2 SMNVEV (reference sequence). This CDR3 spans 13 amino acids. V lost 6 bases to trimming and J lost 7 bases; unmatched junction nucleotides: 5. The CDR3, as DNA: TGTGCCAGCAGGCTCAGCGGGAGTAATGAGCAGTTCTTC. Protein sequence: CASRLSGSNEQFF.

As for this clone: A much larger clone lies one base from this, so it may be a read error. This chain connects TRBV18 to TRBJ1-2; 7 bases line up with TRBD1. The length of the CDR3 is 13 residues. The ends lost 3 bases at V and 3 bases at J; junction bases unmatched: 1. CDR1 KGHSH and CDR2 LQKENI come from the germline V gene. The CDR3 protein is CASSPTGDYGYTF. CDR3 DNA: TGTGCCAGCTCACCCACAGGGGACTATGGCTACACCTTC.

The chain joins TRBV28 to TRBJ1-2, with 7 bases identical to TRBD1. Germline values: CDR1 MDHEN, CDR2 SYDVKM. Unmatched junction bases numbered 6, after V lost 4 bases and J lost 4 bases. This CDR3 region has 14 residues. CDR3 in DNA: TGTGCCAGCAGTTCTATGACAGGGCTCTATGGCTACACCTTC. Amino acids: CASSSMTGLYGYTF.

The rearrangement joins TRBV15 to TRBJ1-5; D gene uncertain. Trimming removed 0 bases at V and 9 bases at J, with 18 bases between. The germline gives CDR1 LNHNV, CDR2 YYDKDF (reference sequence). This CDR3 contains 16 residues. The CDR3 DNA follows: TGTGCCACCAGCAGAGATCAGGACCGAACCTTATGGCCCCAGCATTTT. Amino acid sequence: CATSRDQDRTLWPQHF.

As concerns this clone: A far larger clone is one base from this, pointing to a likely read error. The rearrangement joins TRBV4-1 to TRBJ2-4; D call uncertain. The CDR3 covers 15 residues. Trimming left V 1 base short and J 5 bases short, with 12 bases between. Germline CDR1 and CDR2: MGHRA and YSYEKL. CDR3 region: CASSQGLVAENIQYF. CDR3 nucleotide sequence: TGCGCCAGCAGCCAAGGCCTCGTGGCCGAAAACATTCAGTACTTC.